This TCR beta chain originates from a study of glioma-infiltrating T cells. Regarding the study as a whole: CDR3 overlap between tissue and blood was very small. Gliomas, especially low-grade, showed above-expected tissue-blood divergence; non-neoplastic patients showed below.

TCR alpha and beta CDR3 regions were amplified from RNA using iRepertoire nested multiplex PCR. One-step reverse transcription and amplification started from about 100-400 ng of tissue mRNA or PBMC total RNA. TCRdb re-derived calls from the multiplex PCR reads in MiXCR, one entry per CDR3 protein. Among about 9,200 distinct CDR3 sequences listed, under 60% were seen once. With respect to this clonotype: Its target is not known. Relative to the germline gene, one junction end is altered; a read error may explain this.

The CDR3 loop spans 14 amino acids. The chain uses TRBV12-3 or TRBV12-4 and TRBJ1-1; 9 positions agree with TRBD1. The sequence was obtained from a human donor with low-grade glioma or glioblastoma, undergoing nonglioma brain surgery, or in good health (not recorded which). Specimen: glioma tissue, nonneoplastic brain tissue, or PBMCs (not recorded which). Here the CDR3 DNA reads TGTGCCAGAAGTTTGGGACAGGGTGGGAGTGAAGCTTTCTTT. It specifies CARSLGQGGSEAFF.